Sequencing of this T cell receptor (beta chain) was carried out in a study of blood T cell repertoires in COVID-19. This CDR3 is 13 amino acids long. Germline V gene lookup returns CDR1 SGHAT and CDR2 FQNNGV. V was trimmed by 5 bases and J by 2 bases, leaving 4 bases between them. Original handling: Reference gene primer amplification in the assay estimated nucleated cell counts. Produced via immunoSEQ multiplex PCR; TCRdb's table is partial and in-frame only. V, J and clone size derive from that table, while D and trimming were established from the DNA sequence. The sample carries roughly 150,000 clones, around 82% recorded once. This clone showed up just a few times.

Sequenced sample: peripheral blood. This receptor was identified in a woman older than 75 with acute or convalescent COVID-19. V usage is TRBV11-2 and J usage is TRBJ2-6, with D unclear. The CDR3, as DNA: TGTGCCAGCAGCAATACTGGGGCCAACGTCCTGACTTTC. This sequence encodes CASSNTGANVLTF.